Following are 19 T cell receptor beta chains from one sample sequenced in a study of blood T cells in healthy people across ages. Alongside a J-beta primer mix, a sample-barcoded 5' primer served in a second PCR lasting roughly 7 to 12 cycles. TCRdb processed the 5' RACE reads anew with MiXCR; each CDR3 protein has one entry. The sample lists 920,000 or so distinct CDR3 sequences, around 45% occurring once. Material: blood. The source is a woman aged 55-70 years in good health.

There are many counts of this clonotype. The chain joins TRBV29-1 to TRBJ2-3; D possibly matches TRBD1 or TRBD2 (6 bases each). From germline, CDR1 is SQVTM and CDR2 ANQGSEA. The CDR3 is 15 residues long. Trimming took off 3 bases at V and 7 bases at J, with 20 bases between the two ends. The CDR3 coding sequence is TGCAGCGTTGAGACGGCGGAGGGGGGTCCCTATACGCAGTATTTT. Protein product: CSVETAEGGPYTQYF.

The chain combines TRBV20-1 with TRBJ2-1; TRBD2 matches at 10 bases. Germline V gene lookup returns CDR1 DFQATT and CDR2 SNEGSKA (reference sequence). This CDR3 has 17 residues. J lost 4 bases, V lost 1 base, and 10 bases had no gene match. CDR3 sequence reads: CSARVSSGGALYNEQFF. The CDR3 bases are TGCAGTGCTAGAGTGTCCAGCGGGGGGGCCTTGTACAATGAGCAGTTCTTC.

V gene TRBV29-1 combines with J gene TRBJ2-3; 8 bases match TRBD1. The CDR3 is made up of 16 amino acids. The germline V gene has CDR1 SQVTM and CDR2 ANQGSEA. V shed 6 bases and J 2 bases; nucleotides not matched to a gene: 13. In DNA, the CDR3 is TGCAGCGTCAGTCGCCTCAGGGGGCACCCCACAGATACGCAGTATTTT. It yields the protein CSVSRLRGHPTDTQYF.

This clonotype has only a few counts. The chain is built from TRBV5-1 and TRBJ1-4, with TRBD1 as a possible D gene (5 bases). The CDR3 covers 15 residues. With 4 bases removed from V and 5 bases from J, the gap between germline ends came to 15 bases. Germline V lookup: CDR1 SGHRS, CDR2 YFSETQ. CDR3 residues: CASSPLWEGNEKLFF. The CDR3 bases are TGCGCCAGCAGCCCTCTCTGGGAGGGGAATGAAAAACTGTTTTTT.

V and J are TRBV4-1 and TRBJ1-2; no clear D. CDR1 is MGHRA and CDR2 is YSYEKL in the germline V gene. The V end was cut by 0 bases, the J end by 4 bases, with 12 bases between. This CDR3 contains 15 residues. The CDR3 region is CASSQERGPAYGYTF. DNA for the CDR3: TGCGCCAGCAGCCAAGAACGCGGCCCTGCCTATGGCTACACCTTC.

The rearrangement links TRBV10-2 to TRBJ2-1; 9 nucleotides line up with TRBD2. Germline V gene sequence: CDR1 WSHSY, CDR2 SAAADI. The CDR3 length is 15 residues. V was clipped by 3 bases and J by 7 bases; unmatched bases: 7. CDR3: CASSEGAGGFNEQFF. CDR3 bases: TGCGCCAGCAGTGAAGGAGCGGGAGGCTTTAATGAGCAGTTCTTC.

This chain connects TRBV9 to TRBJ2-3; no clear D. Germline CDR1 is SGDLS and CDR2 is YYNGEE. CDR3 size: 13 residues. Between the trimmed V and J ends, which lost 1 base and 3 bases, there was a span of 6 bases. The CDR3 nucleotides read TGTGCCAGCAGCGTACAGGTGACAGATACGCAGTATTTT. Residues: CASSVQVTDTQYF. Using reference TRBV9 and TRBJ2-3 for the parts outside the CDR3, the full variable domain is DSGVTQTPKHLITATGQRVTLRCSPRSGDLSVYWYQQSLDQGLQFLIQYYNGEERAKGNILERFSAQQFPDLHSELNLSSLELGDSALYFCASSVQVTDTQYFGPGTRLTVL.

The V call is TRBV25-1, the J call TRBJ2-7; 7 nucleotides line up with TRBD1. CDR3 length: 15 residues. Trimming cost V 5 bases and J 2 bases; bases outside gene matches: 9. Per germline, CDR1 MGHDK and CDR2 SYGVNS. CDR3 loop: CASSRQGVPTYEQYF. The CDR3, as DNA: TGTGCCAGCAGTCGTCAGGGGGTCCCGACCTACGAGCAGTACTTC.

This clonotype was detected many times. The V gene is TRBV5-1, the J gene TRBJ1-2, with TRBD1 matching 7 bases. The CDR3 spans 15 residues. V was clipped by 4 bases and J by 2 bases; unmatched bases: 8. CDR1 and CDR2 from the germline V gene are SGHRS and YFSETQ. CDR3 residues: CASSPTGQDNYGYTF. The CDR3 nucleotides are TGCGCCAGCAGCCCAACAGGACAGGACAACTATGGCTACACCTTC.

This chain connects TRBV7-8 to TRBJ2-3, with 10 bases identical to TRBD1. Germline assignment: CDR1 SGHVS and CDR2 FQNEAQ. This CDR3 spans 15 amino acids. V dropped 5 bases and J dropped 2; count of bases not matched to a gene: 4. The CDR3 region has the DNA TGTGCCAGCAGCCCGGGACAGGGGACCACAGATACGCAGTATTTT. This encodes CASSPGQGTTDTQYF. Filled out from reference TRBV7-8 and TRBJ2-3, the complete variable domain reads GAGVSQSPRYKVAKRGQDVALRCDPISGHVSLFWYQQALGQGPEFLTYFQNEAQLDKSGLPSDRFFAERPEGSVSTLKIQRTQQEDSAVYLCASSPGQGTTDTQYFGPGTRLTVL.

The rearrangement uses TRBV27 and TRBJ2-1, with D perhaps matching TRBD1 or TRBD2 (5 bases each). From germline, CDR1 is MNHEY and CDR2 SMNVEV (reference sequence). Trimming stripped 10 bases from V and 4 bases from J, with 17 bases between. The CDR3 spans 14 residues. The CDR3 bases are TGTGCCACCGGGGAAAGGGGCTTTTACAATGAGCAGTTCTTC. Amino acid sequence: CATGERGFYNEQFF.

The CDR3 sequence: CASSESLGVRETQYF. The CDR3 DNA sequence: TGTGCCAGCAGTGAAAGTCTAGGGGTGAGAGAGACCCAGTACTTC. The V and J genes are TRBV2 and TRBJ2-4, with a possible D match to TRBD1 (5 bases). Matching the DNA end better, TRBJ2-5 makes the J call doubtful. CDR1 SNHLY and CDR2 FYNNEI come from the germline V gene. The CDR3 loop spans 15 amino acids.

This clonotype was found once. The CDR3 DNA follows: TGTGCCAGCAGCCTTCCCGGCGCAGGAGATACGCAGTATTTT. Translation: CASSLPGAGDTQYF. The chain carries TRBV28 and TRBJ2-3; D remains ambiguous. Germline CDR1 and CDR2: MDHEN and SYDVKM. Trimming took 6 bases from V and 5 from J, leaving 15 bases between them. This CDR3 contains 14 residues.

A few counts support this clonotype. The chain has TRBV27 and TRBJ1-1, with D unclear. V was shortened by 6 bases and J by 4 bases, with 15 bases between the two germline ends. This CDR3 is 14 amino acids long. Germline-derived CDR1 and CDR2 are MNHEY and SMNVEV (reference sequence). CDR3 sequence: CASRAEPGITEAFF. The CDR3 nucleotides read TGTGCCAGCAGAGCTGAACCTGGGATCACTGAAGCTTTCTTT.

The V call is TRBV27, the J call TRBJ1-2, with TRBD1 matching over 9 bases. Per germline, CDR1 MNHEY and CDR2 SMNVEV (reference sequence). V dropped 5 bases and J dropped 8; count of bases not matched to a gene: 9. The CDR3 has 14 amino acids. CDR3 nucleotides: TGTGCCAGCAGTCCCAGTGGGACAGGGAGCGGCTACACCTTC. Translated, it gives CASSPSGTGSGYTF.

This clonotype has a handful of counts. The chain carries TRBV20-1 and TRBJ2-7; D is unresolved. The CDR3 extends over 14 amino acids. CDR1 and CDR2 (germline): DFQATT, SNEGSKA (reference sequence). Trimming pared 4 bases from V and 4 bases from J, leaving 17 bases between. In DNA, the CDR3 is TGCAGTGCTAACCAACTAAGTGCGTGGTACGAGCAGTACTTC. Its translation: CSANQLSAWYEQYF.

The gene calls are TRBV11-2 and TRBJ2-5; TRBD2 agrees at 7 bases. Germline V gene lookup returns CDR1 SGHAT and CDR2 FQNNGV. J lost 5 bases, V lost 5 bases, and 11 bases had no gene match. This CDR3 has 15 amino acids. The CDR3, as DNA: TGTGCCAGCAGCCCGCGGACTAGGAGAGAGGAGACCCAGTACTTC. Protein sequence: CASSPRTRREETQYF.

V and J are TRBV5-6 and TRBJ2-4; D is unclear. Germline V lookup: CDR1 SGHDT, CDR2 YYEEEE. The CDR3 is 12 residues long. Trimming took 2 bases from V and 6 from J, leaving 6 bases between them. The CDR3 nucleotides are TGTGCCAGCAGCTTCTCCGGAAACATTCAGTACTTC. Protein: CASSFSGNIQYF. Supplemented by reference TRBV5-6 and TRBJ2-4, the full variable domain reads DAGVTQSPTHLIKTRGQQVTLRCSPKSGHDTVSWYQQALGQGPQFIFQYYEEEERQRGNFPDRFSGHQFPNYSSELNVNALLLGDSALYLCASSFSGNIQYFGAGTRLSVL.

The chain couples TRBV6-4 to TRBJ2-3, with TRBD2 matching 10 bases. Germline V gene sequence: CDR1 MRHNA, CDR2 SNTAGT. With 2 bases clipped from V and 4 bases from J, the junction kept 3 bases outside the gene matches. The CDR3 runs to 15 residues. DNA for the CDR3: TGTGCCAGCAGTGACAAAGCGGGGGGGCCAGATACGCAGTATTTT. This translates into CASSDKAGGPDTQYF.